A selection of T cell receptor beta chains follows, all from one sample in a study of blood T cell repertoires in COVID-19. Sequencing was performed with immunoSEQ multiplex PCR; in TCRdb, only in-frame clones are kept and a portion is missing. Of 210,000 or so clones listed, around 82% are singletons. Sequenced material: peripheral blood. These receptors all stem from a woman aged 40 to 49 with acute or convalescent COVID-19. Each CDR3 is given without its conserved first and last residue.

v_gene,j_gene,CDR3aa
TRBV7-8,TRBJ1-4,ASSSGRGTYEKLF
TRBV5-1,TRBJ2-1,ASSQGTSGFGNNEQF
TRBV5-8,TRBJ1-4,ASSLAVGPDNEKLF
TRBV10-1,TRBJ2-7,ASSGDTLRDEQY
TRBV30,TRBJ1-1,AWKLWEAEAF
TRBV5-6,TRBJ1-1,ASRGVNTEAF
TRBV2,TRBJ1-1,ASSERARAQNTEAF
TRBV11-1,TRBJ2-5,ASSLRRSKTPETQY
TRBV10-1,TRBJ2-3,ASSEEPDTQY
TRBV14,TRBJ2-7,ASSQDSRIAGVYEQY
TRBV7-9,TRBJ2-3,ASSLTVSSSTDTQY
TRBV27,TRBJ1-1,ASSFSSQGFTEAF
TRBV19,TRBJ1-1,ASSIQGSSTEAF
TRBV7-2,TRBJ2-3,ASRRVIAGVKDTQY
TRBV27,TRBJ2-5,ASRRTSRETQY
TRBV25-1,TRBJ1-6,ASSGKGQGNSPLH
TRBV11-2,TRBJ2-3,ASSFSGGRTDTQY
TRBV19,TRBJ2-7,ASSLRTPGPNEQY
TRBV10-3,TRBJ1-1,AISRTEDEAF
TRBV7-9,TRBJ2-7,ASSLAKRGLYEQY
TRBV20-1,TRBJ1-6,SAQQGGPLH
TRBV4-2,TRBJ2-1,ASSQVSSPYNEQF
TRBV25-1,TRBJ2-7,ASSGKRGPYEQY
TRBV2,TRBJ1-4,ASSEGTGSIANEKLF
TRBV20-1,TRBJ2-7,SASDHSTGGRSYEQY
TRBV18,TRBJ1-2,ASSPQRLDYGYT
TRBV5-5,TRBJ1-1,ASRQGGAPNTEAF
TRBV5-5,TRBJ2-2,ASSAGQGSGELF
TRBV6-1,TRBJ2-1,ASSVGGGVSYNEQF
TRBV6-1,TRBJ2-3,ASSEGWLAVSTDTQY
TRBV11-2,TRBJ2-5,ASSLLAGAETQY